This TCR beta chain was sequenced for a study of blood T cell repertoires in COVID-19. For the study at large: Sources were T cells, B-cell-depleted T cells, or PBMCs; the material itself was cDNA or gDNA.

In the study's own analysis: The authors estimated nucleated cell counts from reference gene primer amplification. Only in-frame clones appear in the TCRdb table, and some are missing; sequencing was by immunoSEQ multiplex PCR. V, J and clone size derive from that table, while D and trimming were established from the DNA sequence. There are about 210,000 clones in the sample; around 80% occur only once, and roughly 2.9% lies in the top ten. This CDR3 is built from 15 residues. Germline loops: CDR1 SGHRS, CDR2 YFSETQ. With V trimmed by 1 base and J by 3 bases, 2 bases remained unmatched. The specimen was peripheral blood. The sequence was obtained from a man aged 50 or older with active or convalescent COVID-19. This rearrangement joins TRBV5-1 to TRBJ1-4; 8 bases are a match to TRBD1. CDR3 nucleotides: TGCGCCAGCAGCTTGATGACAGGGGCTAATGAAAAACTGTTTTTT. Translated, it gives CASSLMTGANEKLFF.